These T cell receptor beta chains were read from a single sample in a study of multiple sclerosis patients with progressive multifocal leukoencephalopathy. Here immunoSEQ multiplex PCR was the method, and the copy in TCRdb shows in-frame clones only, minus some. This sample has roughly 30,000 clones, with 75% to 90% found just once. Sequenced input: PBMCs. These receptors originate from a human donor with multiple sclerosis. Each CDR3 is given with its conserved first and last residue. The order of the fields is D gene, J gene, clone size, V gene, CDR3 protein, CDR3 DNA. A D gene is named only where the DNA matches it firmly. Some rows mark clone size as missing; the rest say once, few, many or name a class of expanded clone.

d_gene: -; j_gene: TRBJ1-2; abundance: -; v_gene: TRBV2; CDR3aa: CASIAGAGNYGYTF; CDR3nt: TGTGCCAGCATTGCTGGTGCGGGTAACTATGGCTACACCTTC
d_gene: -; j_gene: TRBJ1-2; abundance: -; v_gene: TRBV30; CDR3aa: CAWARGQGLNYGYTF; CDR3nt: TGTGCCTGGGCCCGGGGTCAGGGGTTAAACTATGGCTACACCTTC
d_gene: -; j_gene: TRBJ1-5; abundance: -; v_gene: TRBV19; CDR3aa: CATQRGRDQPQHF; CDR3nt: TGTGCCACCCAAAGGGGGAGGGATCAGCCCCAGCATTTT
d_gene: -; j_gene: TRBJ1-1; abundance: -; v_gene: TRBV7-3; CDR3aa: CASSLSGVFGNTEAFF; CDR3nt: TGTGCCAGCAGCTTAAGTGGGGTATTCGGGAACACTGAAGCTTTCTTT
d_gene: TRBD1; j_gene: TRBJ2-7; abundance: -; v_gene: TRBV28; CDR3aa: CASSTGTGGEQYF; CDR3nt: TGTGCCAGCAGCACCGGGACAGGTGGCGAGCAGTACTTC
d_gene: -; j_gene: TRBJ1-5; abundance: -; v_gene: TRBV5-6; CDR3aa: CASSLGSGGNQPQHF; CDR3nt: TGTGCCAGCAGCTTGGGGTCAGGGGGCAATCAGCCCCAGCATTTT
d_gene: TRBD1; j_gene: TRBJ2-7; abundance: -; v_gene: TRBV5-1; CDR3aa: CASSPRTGANSYEQYF; CDR3nt: TGCGCCAGCAGCCCGAGGACAGGGGCGAACTCCTACGAGCAGTACTTC
d_gene: -; j_gene: TRBJ2-5; abundance: -; v_gene: TRBV7-6; CDR3aa: CASSLAGAGGETQYF; CDR3nt: TGTGCCAGCAGCTTAGCGGGAGCGGGTGGAGAGACCCAGTACTTC
d_gene: -; j_gene: TRBJ1-1; abundance: -; v_gene: TRBV7-2; CDR3aa: CASSFPSDEVATEAFF; CDR3nt: TGTGCCAGCAGCTTTCCTTCCGACGAGGTGGCCACTGAAGCTTTCTTT
d_gene: -; j_gene: TRBJ2-5; abundance: -; v_gene: TRBV6-6; CDR3aa: CASSSLQSGETQYF; CDR3nt: TGTGCCAGCAGTTCTTTACAGTCTGGAGAGACCCAGTACTTC
d_gene: -; j_gene: TRBJ2-7; abundance: -; v_gene: TRBV10-3; CDR3aa: CAISESGKGIYEQYF; CDR3nt: TGTGCCATCAGTGAGTCCGGGAAGGGGATCTACGAGCAGTACTTC
d_gene: -; j_gene: TRBJ1-3; abundance: once; v_gene: TRBV27; CDR3aa: CASSLSSSEGTIYF; CDR3nt: TGTGCCAGCAGTTTATCGTCGTCCGAGGGCACCATATATTTT
d_gene: TRBD2; j_gene: TRBJ2-7; abundance: -; v_gene: TRBV4-1; CDR3aa: CASSPGTSNEQYF; CDR3nt: TGCGCCAGCAGCCCCGGGACTAGCAACGAGCAGTACTTC
d_gene: -; j_gene: TRBJ2-2; abundance: -; v_gene: TRBV5-4; CDR3aa: CASGSGGSPGELFF; CDR3nt: TGTGCCAGCGGGAGTGGGGGTTCCCCCGGGGAGCTGTTTTTT
d_gene: -; j_gene: TRBJ2-3; abundance: -; v_gene: TRBV7-6; CDR3aa: CASSLGGYGSADTQYF; CDR3nt: TGTGCCAGCAGCCTAGGGGGGTACGGTTCGGCAGATACGCAGTATTTT
d_gene: -; j_gene: TRBJ2-2; abundance: -; v_gene: TRBV14; CDR3aa: CASSQDLGDTGELFF; CDR3nt: TGTGCCAGCAGCCAAGATCTGGGGGACACCGGGGAGCTGTTTTTT